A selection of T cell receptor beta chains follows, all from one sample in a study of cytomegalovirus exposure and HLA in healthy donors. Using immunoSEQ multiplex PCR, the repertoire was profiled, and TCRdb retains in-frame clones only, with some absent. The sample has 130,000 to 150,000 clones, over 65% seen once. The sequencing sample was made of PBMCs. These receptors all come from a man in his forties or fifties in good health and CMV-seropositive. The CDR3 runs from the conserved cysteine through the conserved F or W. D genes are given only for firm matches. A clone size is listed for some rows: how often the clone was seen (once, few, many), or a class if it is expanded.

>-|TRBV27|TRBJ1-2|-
CASSLRGVQNYGYTF
TGTGCCAGCAGTTTACGGGGGGTCCAAAACTATGGCTACACCTTC
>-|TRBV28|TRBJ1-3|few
CASSFGGSGNTIYF
TGTGCCAGCAGTTTCGGGGGTTCTGGAAACACCATATATTTT
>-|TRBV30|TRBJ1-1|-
CAWAAGTRMNTEAFF
TGTGCCTGGGCTGCTGGGACTCGTATGAACACTGAAGCTTTCTTT
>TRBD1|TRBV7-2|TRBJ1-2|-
CASSFKQGAIDGYTF
TGTGCCAGCAGCTTTAAACAGGGGGCTATAGATGGCTACACCTTC
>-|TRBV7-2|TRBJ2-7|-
CASSLDGPPGEQYF
TGTGCCAGCAGCTTAGATGGTCCGCCGGGCGAGCAGTACTTC
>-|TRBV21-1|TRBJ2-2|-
CASSKVETRNTGELFF
TGTGCCAGCAGCAAGGTGGAGACGCGGAACACCGGGGAGCTGTTTTTT
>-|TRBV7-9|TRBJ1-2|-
CASSLPVEYGYTF
TGTGCCAGCAGCCTCCCCGTGGAGTATGGCTACACCTTC
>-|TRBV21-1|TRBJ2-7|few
CASSKQGGLAGSYEQYF
TGTGCCAGCAGCAAACAAGGGGGACTAGCGGGATCATACGAGCAGTACTTC
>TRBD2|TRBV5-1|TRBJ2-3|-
CASSLEGGRPDTQYF
TGCGCCAGCAGCTTGGAGGGCGGGAGGCCAGATACGCAGTATTTT
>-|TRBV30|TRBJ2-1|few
CAWRKAGGEQFF
TGTGCCTGGAGAAAGGCAGGAGGGGAGCAGTTCTTC
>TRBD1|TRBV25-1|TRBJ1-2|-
CASRGQGENGYTF
TGTGCCAGCCGCGGACAGGGGGAGAATGGCTACACCTTC
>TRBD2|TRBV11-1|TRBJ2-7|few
CASSFGLAAAEQYF
TGTGCCAGCAGCTTTGGACTAGCCGCAGCGGAGCAGTACTTC
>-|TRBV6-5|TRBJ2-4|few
CASSSHNTIAKNIQYF
TGTGCCAGCAGTTCCCATAACACGATAGCCAAAAACATTCAGTACTTC
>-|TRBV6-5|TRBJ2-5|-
CASSYGAGQETQYF
TGTGCCAGCAGTTATGGGGCGGGGCAAGAGACCCAGTACTTC
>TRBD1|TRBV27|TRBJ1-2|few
CASSPDRANYGYTF
TGTGCCAGCAGCCCGGACAGGGCTAACTATGGCTACACCTTC
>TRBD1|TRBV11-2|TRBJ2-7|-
CASSSSLDRNYEQYF
TGTGCCAGCAGCAGCTCCCTGGACAGGAACTACGAGCAGTACTTC
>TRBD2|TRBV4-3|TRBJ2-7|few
CASSQAPLAGGNVMSYEQYF
TGCGCCAGCAGCCAAGCGCCTCTCGCGGGAGGAAACGTCATGTCCTACGAGCAGTACTTC
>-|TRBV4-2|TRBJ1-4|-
CASSQDWDWEKLFF
TGTGCCAGCAGCCAAGATTGGGACTGGGAAAAACTGTTTTTT
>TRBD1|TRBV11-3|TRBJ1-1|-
CASSSGQGNTEAFF
TGTGCCAGCAGCTCGGGACAGGGTAACACTGAAGCTTTCTTT
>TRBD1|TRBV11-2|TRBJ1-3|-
CASSLDDPRQGHTIYF
TGTGCCAGCAGCTTAGATGACCCCCGACAGGGGCACACCATATATTTT
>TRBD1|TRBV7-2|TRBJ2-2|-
CASSLVGQGAAGELFF
TGTGCCAGCAGCTTAGTTGGACAGGGGGCGGCCGGGGAGCTGTTTTTT
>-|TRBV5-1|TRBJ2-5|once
CASSLFGTQETQYF
TGCGCCAGCAGCTTGTTTGGGACTCAAGAGACCCAGTACTTC
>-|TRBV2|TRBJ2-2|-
CASSEAGGRGARELFF
TGTGCCAGCAGTGAAGCTGGGGGCAGGGGGGCCAGGGAGCTGTTTTTT
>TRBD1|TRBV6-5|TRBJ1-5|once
CASSYGQGVQPQHF
TGTGCCAGCAGTTACGGGCAGGGGGTTCAGCCCCAGCATTTT
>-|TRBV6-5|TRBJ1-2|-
CASSYIVTGVYYGYTF
TGTGCCAGCAGTTATATCGTGACAGGCGTTTACTATGGCTACACCTTC
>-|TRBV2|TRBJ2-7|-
CASSTQGFYEQYF
TGTGCCAGCAGTACCCAGGGGTTCTACGAGCAGTACTTC
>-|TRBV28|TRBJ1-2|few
CASSRTADDYTF
TGTGCCAGCAGTCGGACTGCTGATGACTACACCTTC
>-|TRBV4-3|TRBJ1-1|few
CASSQDRGSTEAFF
TGCGCCAGCAGCCAAGATCGGGGGTCCACTGAAGCTTTCTTT
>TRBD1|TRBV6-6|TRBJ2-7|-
CASSLPGQPTYEQYF
TGTGCCAGCAGTCTCCCGGGACAGCCTACCTATGAGCAGTACTTC
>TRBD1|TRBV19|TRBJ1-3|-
CASIPTGTGNTIYF
TGTGCCAGTATCCCGACAGGGACGGGAAACACCATATATTTT
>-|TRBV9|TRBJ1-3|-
CASSVGQVGGNTIYF
TGTGCCAGCAGCGTAGGACAGGTGGGCGGAAACACCATATATTTT
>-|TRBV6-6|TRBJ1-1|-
CASSATNLNTEAFF
TGTGCCAGCAGTGCAACTAATCTGAACACTGAAGCTTTCTTT
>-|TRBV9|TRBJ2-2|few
CASSVVGGSNTGELFF
TGTGCCAGCAGCGTAGTTGGGGGCTCGAACACCGGGGAGCTGTTTTTT
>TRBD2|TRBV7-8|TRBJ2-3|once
CASSPRGGDASTDTQYF
TGTGCCAGCAGCCCCCGGGGGGGAGACGCTAGCACAGATACGCAGTATTTT
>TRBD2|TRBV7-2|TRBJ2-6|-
CASSLAAAGGPASGANVLTF
TGTGCCAGCAGCTTAGCCGCGGCGGGAGGGCCGGCCTCTGGGGCCAACGTCCTGACTTTC
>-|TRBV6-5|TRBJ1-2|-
CASSFYSEYGYTF
TGTGCCAGCAGTTTTTACTCGGAGTATGGCTACACCTTC
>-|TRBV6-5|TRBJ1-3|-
CASSYSAGEAGNTIYF
TGTGCCAGCAGTTACTCAGCCGGGGAAGCTGGAAACACCATATATTTT
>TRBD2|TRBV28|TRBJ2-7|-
CASRREAGASYEQYF
TGTGCCAGCAGGAGGGAAGCGGGAGCGTCCTACGAGCAGTACTTC
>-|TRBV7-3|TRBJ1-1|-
CASSSQPSRVGTEAFF
TGTGCCAGCAGCTCCCAACCCTCTCGGGTTGGTACTGAAGCTTTCTTT
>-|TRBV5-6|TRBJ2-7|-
CASSITGIYEQYF
TGTGCCAGCAGCATAACAGGGATTTACGAGCAGTACTTC
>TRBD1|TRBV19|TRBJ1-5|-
CASSISRGTGNQPQHF
TGTGCCAGTAGTATTAGTCGCGGGACAGGAAATCAGCCCCAGCATTTT
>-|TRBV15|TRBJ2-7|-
CATSRGGIVSVAPSYEQYF
TGTGCCACCAGCAGAGGGGGAATTGTGTCGGTAGCGCCTTCCTACGAGCAGTACTTC
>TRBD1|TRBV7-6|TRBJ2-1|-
CASSLSGGFNEQFF
TGTGCCAGCAGCTTATCAGGGGGCTTCAATGAGCAGTTCTTC
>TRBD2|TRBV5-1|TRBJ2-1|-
CASRTSGGNEQFF
TGCGCCAGCAGAACCAGCGGGGGGAATGAGCAGTTCTTC
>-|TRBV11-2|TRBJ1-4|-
CASSLRGMGWGATGEKLFF
TGTGCCAGCAGCTTAAGGGGTATGGGCTGGGGCGCCACGGGTGAAAAACTGTTTTTT
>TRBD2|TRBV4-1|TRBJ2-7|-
CASSQIVTSGYEQYF
TGCGCCAGCAGCCAAATCGTGACTAGCGGTTACGAGCAGTACTTC
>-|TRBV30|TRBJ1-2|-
CAWILLRVAEGSYGYTF
TGTGCCTGGATACTCCTCCGGGTGGCGGAGGGCTCCTATGGCTACACCTTC
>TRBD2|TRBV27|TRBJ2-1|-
CASSFGGGPSGNEQFF
TGTGCCAGCAGTTTCGGGGGAGGGCCCTCCGGCAATGAGCAGTTCTTC